The 8 T cell receptor beta chains listed next were all sequenced from one sample in a study of graft-versus-host responses after intestinal transplantation. The repertoire was sequenced with immunoSEQ multiplex PCR; TCRdb's copy has only in-frame clones and lacks some. The sample lists just under 55,000 clones, roughly nine tenths occurring once. This specimen was PBMCs, taken roughly 680 days after intestinal transplant. All receptors come from a human patient who received an intestinal transplant, so some T cells may come from the graft donor.

V and J are TRBV18 and TRBJ1-1; 7 nucleotides match TRBD1. The CDR3 has 15 residues. V shed 2 bases and J 4 bases; nucleotides not matched to a gene: 7. Germline lookup yields CDR1 KGHSH and CDR2 LQKENI. This chain's CDR3 is CASSPGLTGATEAFF. CDR3 DNA sequence: TGTGCCAGCTCACCAGGACTCACAGGGGCCACTGAAGCTTTCTTT. Full variable domain (missing parts from reference TRBV18 and TRBJ1-1): NAGVMQNPRHLVRRRGQEARLRCSPMKGHSHVYWYRQLPEEGLKFMVYLQKENIIDESGMPKERFSAEFPKEGPSILRIQQVVRGDSAAYFCASSPGLTGATEAFFGQGTRLTVV.

The J gene is TRBJ1-2, the V gene TRBV4-1; D remains unclear. Germline values: CDR1 MGHRA, CDR2 YSYEKL. V lost 3 bases to trimming and J lost 0 bases, with 8 bases between them. The CDR3 runs 14 residues. The CDR3, as DNA: TGCGCCAGCAGCCACTTCACCCCTAACTATGGCTACACCTTC. Translation: CASSHFTPNYGYTF.

This chain's CDR3 is CASSLALGANYGYTF. The DNA of the CDR3 is TGCGCCAGCAGCTTGGCGCTAGGGGCGAACTATGGCTACACCTTC. The rearrangement joins TRBV5-1 to TRBJ1-2; perhaps TRBD1 as D (5 bases). Trimming took 0 bases from V and 2 from J, leaving 11 bases between them. The CDR3 sequence is 15 residues long. Germline CDR1 SGHRS, CDR2 YFSETQ.

This clone has only one observation. In DNA form, the CDR3 reads TGTGCCAGCAGCATCGACAGGCCTGGAACCACAGATACGCAGTATTTT. As protein: CASSIDRPGTTDTQYF. The genes are TRBV2 and TRBJ2-3, with TRBD1 as a possible D gene (6 bases). The V end lost 6 bases, the J end lost 2 bases, and 18 bases lay between the germline ends. The germline CDR1 and CDR2 sequences are SNHLY and FYNNEI. This CDR3 contains 16 residues.

The chain employs TRBV5-1 and TRBJ2-1, with D tentatively TRBD1 (5 bases). The CDR3 sequence is 11 residues long. V gave up 5 bases and J gave up 9 bases, with 9 bases separating them. The V gene's germline CDR1 is SGHRS and CDR2 YFSETQ. In DNA, the CDR3 is TGCGCCAGCAGACAGGTTGGTGAGCAGTTCTTC. Amino acid sequence: CASRQVGEQFF.

The chain employs TRBV18 and TRBJ1-6; TRBD1 matches 7 bases. From germline, CDR1 is KGHSH and CDR2 LQKENI. With V trimmed by 1 base and J by 6 bases, 6 bases remained unmatched. The CDR3 extends over 16 amino acids. The CDR3 reads CASSPRQGFANSPLHF. The CDR3 DNA follows: TGTGCCAGCTCACCACGACAGGGCTTTGCTAATTCACCCCTCCACTTT.

CDR3 residues: CASSSGQGNVGNTIYF. CDR3 DNA: TGTGCCAGCAGCTCCGGACAGGGGAACGTTGGAAACACCATATATTTT. The chain is built from TRBV13 and TRBJ1-3; 9 nucleotides line up with TRBD1. V was clipped by 4 bases and J by 3 bases; unmatched bases: 7. Germline loops: CDR1 PRHDT, CDR2 FYEKMQ (reference sequence). The CDR3 is made up of 16 amino acids. The variable domain in full, completed from reference TRBV13 and TRBJ1-3, reads AAGVIQSPRHLIKEKRETATLKCYPIPRHDTVYWYQQGPGQDPQFLISFYEKMQSDKGSIPDRFSAQQFSDYHSELNMSSLELGDSALYFCASSSGQGNVGNTIYFGEGSWLTVV.

The chain uses TRBV7-6 and TRBJ2-1, with 7 nucleotides matching TRBD1. V was pared by 5 bases and J by 6 bases, with 4 bases of the junction left unmatched. Germline loops: CDR1 SGHVS, CDR2 FNYEAQ. The CDR3 loop spans 13 amino acids. In DNA form, the CDR3 reads TGTGCCAGCAGCGTTGGACAGGTCAATGAGCAGTTCTTC. Translation gives CASSVGQVNEQFF.